The 26 T cell receptor beta chains reported below all come from one sample, sequenced in a study of blood T cell repertoires in COVID-19. The data were produced by immunoSEQ multiplex PCR, yet TCRdb's version contains in-frame clones alone and is incomplete. Of around 200,000 clones in the sample, 75% to 85% are singletons; the top ten hold around 1.3%. The sample was peripheral blood. These receptor sequences come from a woman aged 30 to 39 with COVID-19, enrolled during active disease.

The CDR3 nucleotides read TGTGCCAGCAGACCTCAGGGGGCTCTTGGCAATCAGCCCCAGCATTTT. Amino acids: CASRPQGALGNQPQHF. The chain combines TRBV27 with TRBJ1-5, with 8 bases aligning to TRBD1. The J segment lost 2 bases and the V segment lost 6 bases, leaving 9 bases of the junction unmatched. From germline, CDR1 is MNHEY and CDR2 SMNVEV (reference sequence). The CDR3 is 16 residues long.

V gene TRBV9 combines with J gene TRBJ2-5; a weak D match, TRBD1 (6 bases). The V end was cut by 3 bases, the J end by 2 bases, with 11 bases between. The CDR3 consists of 14 residues. Germline CDR1 reads SGDLS; CDR2 reads YYNGEE. The CDR3 DNA follows: TGTGCCAGCAGCGGAACAGGGATACAAGAGACCCAGTACTTC. Protein product: CASSGTGIQETQYF.

The chain has TRBV11-2 and TRBJ2-7; D is unresolved. The CDR3 covers 16 residues. Looked up from germline, CDR1 is SGHAT and CDR2 is FQNNGV. The germline V and J ends were trimmed by 6 bases and 0 bases, with 18 bases remaining between them. DNA of the CDR3: TGTGCCAGCAGGAAGGAGAGGAGCCTATTCTCCTACGAGCAGTACTTC. This encodes CASRKERSLFSYEQYF.

This clone was seen just once. The V call is TRBV4-1, the J call TRBJ2-7; unclear D gene. The CDR3 spans 14 residues. V was clipped by 0 bases and J by 2 bases, with 8 bases between them. CDR1 is MGHRA, CDR2 YSYEKL, per germline. The CDR3 bases are TGCGCCAGCAGCCAAGATGGCACCGCCTACGAGCAGTACTTC. It yields the protein CASSQDGTAYEQYF.

This chain connects TRBV3-1 (or the pseudogene TRBV3-2) to TRBJ1-1; D is undetermined. Trimming left V 3 bases short and J 1 base short, with 9 bases between. Germline V gene sequence: CDR1 LGHDT, CDR2 YNNKEL (reference sequence). The CDR3 spans 14 residues. The CDR3 DNA follows: TGTGCCAGCAGCCAGTTTGCGAGGAACACTGAAGCTTTCTTT. Protein product: CASSQFARNTEAFF.

V usage is TRBV5-1 and J usage is TRBJ2-5; 13 positions match TRBD2. Trimming cost V 0 bases and J 5 bases; bases outside gene matches: 1. The V gene's germline CDR1 is SGHRS and CDR2 YFSETQ. The CDR3 spans 15 residues. The CDR3 loop reads CASSLGLAGGETQYF. The CDR3 coding sequence is TGCGCCAGCAGCTTGGGACTAGCGGGAGGTGAGACCCAGTACTTC.

The rearrangement links TRBV7-2 to TRBJ1-1; no clear D gene. The V gene lost 1 base and the J gene lost 1 base, with 7 bases spanning the gap. The CDR3 runs to 14 residues. Germline V CDR1 and CDR2: SGHTA, FQGNSA. The CDR3: CASSLGLSNTEAFF. The CDR3 region has the DNA TGTGCCAGCAGCTTAGGACTTTCGAACACTGAAGCTTTCTTT.

V usage is TRBV11-2 and J usage is TRBJ2-7; tentatively, D is TRBD1 (6 bases). The CDR3 is 13 amino acids. Germline V gives CDR1 SGHAT, CDR2 FQNNGV. V lost 4 bases to trimming and J lost 5 bases, with 12 bases between them. The CDR3 sequence is CASSSTGMDEQYF. The DNA for the CDR3 is TGTGCCAGCAGCTCAACAGGGATGGACGAGCAGTACTTC.

This chain connects TRBV6-1 to TRBJ1-2; D unresolved. The ends were cut back, 2 bases at V and 2 bases at J, with 6 bases in the middle. CDR3 length: 13 residues. Germline assignment: CDR1 MNHNS and CDR2 SASEGT. As DNA, the CDR3 is TGTGCCAGCAGTGAATCACAGAACTATGGCTACACCTTC. Its protein product is CASSESQNYGYTF.

V gene TRBV19 combines with J gene TRBJ2-3, with 8 bases aligning to TRBD2. The V gene end was trimmed by 3 bases and the J gene end by 1 base; junction bases not matched to a gene: 6. Germline lookup yields CDR1 LNHDA and CDR2 SQIVND (reference sequence). CDR3 length: 16 amino acids. The CDR3 reads CASSILPAGGTDTQYF. The DNA for the CDR3 is TGTGCCAGTAGTATTCTCCCAGCGGGGGGCACAGATACGCAGTATTTT.

The chain joins TRBV19 to TRBJ1-6; D not resolved. Trimming pared 5 bases from V and 0 bases from J, leaving 14 bases between. Looked up from germline, CDR1 is LNHDA and CDR2 is SQIVND (reference sequence). The CDR3 contains 17 residues. CDR3 sequence (DNA): TGTGCCAGTAGTCCACGATCGAAGAGCTCCTATAATTCACCCCTCCACTTT. The encoded protein is CASSPRSKSSYNSPLHF.

This chain uses TRBV5-1 with TRBJ2-7; D is undetermined. V lost 0 bases and J 2 bases, leaving 9 bases between the germline ends. The germline V gene has CDR1 SGHRS and CDR2 YFSETQ. There are 14 residues in the CDR3. The DNA for the CDR3 is TGCGCCAGCAGCTTGGATCAGAAAACCTACGAGCAGTACTTC. Residues: CASSLDQKTYEQYF.

The chain couples TRBV7-3 to TRBJ2-3; TRBD2 matches at 14 bases. The CDR3 is 17 amino acids. Germline-derived CDR1 and CDR2 are SGHTA and FQGTGA. With V trimmed by 3 bases and J by 7 bases, 9 bases remained unmatched. CDR3 amino acids: CASSFETSGRDWNTQYF. CDR3 DNA sequence: TGTGCCAGCAGCTTCGAGACTAGCGGGAGGGATTGGAATACGCAGTATTTT.

The chain employs TRBV27 and TRBJ2-7; 8 nucleotides match TRBD2. The CDR3 contains 15 residues. Germline V gene data show CDR1 as MNHEY and CDR2 as SMNVEV (reference sequence). V gave up 6 bases and J gave up 2 bases; unmatched junction bases: 9. As DNA, the CDR3 is TGTGCCAGCAGGATAACTAGCGGAGCCACCTACGAGCAGTACTTC. This sequence encodes CASRITSGATYEQYF.

The rearrangement links TRBV6-6 to TRBJ2-7; 10 nucleotides match TRBD2. V shed 6 bases and J 6 bases; nucleotides not matched to a gene: 11. Germline-derived CDR1 and CDR2 are MNHNY and SVGAGI (reference sequence). CDR3 length equals 15 residues. The CDR3 loop is CASSRQASGGGEQYF. The DNA for the CDR3 is TGTGCCAGCAGCCGTCAGGCTAGCGGGGGTGGCGAGCAGTACTTC.

The V and J genes are TRBV29-1 and TRBJ2-7, with 12 bases aligning to TRBD2. With 5 bases clipped from V and 3 bases from J, the junction kept 17 bases outside the gene matches. The CDR3 has 18 amino acids. In germline, CDR1 is SQVTM, CDR2 ANQGSEA. The CDR3 loop is CSVIRRTESGLAGYEQYF. The CDR3 nucleotides are TGCAGCGTTATCAGGAGGACAGAATCGGGACTAGCGGGCTACGAGCAGTACTTC.

The V gene is TRBV6-6, the J gene TRBJ1-5; no reliable D call. This CDR3 is built from 12 residues. CDR1 and CDR2 (germline): MNHNY, SVGAGI (reference sequence). Trimming cost V 6 bases and J 3 bases, with 6 bases left between them. CDR3 in DNA: TGTGCCAGCAGCGGTACCAATCAGCCCCAGCATTTT. Protein: CASSGTNQPQHF.

The CDR3 region is CASSPPRFTNTEAFF. Here the CDR3 DNA reads TGTGCCAGCAGCCCCCCGCGATTTACGAACACTGAAGCTTTCTTT. The V and J genes are TRBV28 and TRBJ1-1; no definite D call. The CDR3 runs to 15 residues. Between the trimmed V and J ends, which lost 6 bases and 1 base, there was a span of 15 bases. Germline CDR1 reads MDHEN; CDR2 reads SYDVKM.

The V and J genes are TRBV7-3 and TRBJ2-1, with 12 bases matching TRBD2. Trimming took 5 bases from V and 9 from J; bases not matched to a gene: 8. This CDR3 contains 15 residues. Germline loops: CDR1 SGHTA, CDR2 FQGTGA. In DNA form, the CDR3 reads TGTGCCAGCAGCACGCTAGCGGGGGGGCCAGGTGAGCAGTTCTTC. Translated, it gives CASSTLAGGPGEQFF. The entire variable domain, with the rest obtained from reference TRBV7-3 and TRBJ2-1, is as follows: GAGVSQTPSNKVTEKGKYVELRCDPISGHTALYWYRQSLGQGPEFLIYFQGTGAADDSGLPNDRFFAVRPEGSVSTLKIQRTERGDSAVYLCASSTLAGGPGEQFFGPGTRLTVL.

This chain uses TRBV7-9 with TRBJ2-1; 11 bases fit TRBD2. V was clipped by 7 bases and J by 4 bases; unmatched bases: 9. The CDR3 is 16 amino acids. Germline V lookup: CDR1 SEHNR, CDR2 FQNEAQ (reference sequence). Here the CDR3 DNA reads TGTGCCAGCACCCATAGCGGGAGGGTTACTTACAATGAGCAGTTCTTC. Its protein is CASTHSGRVTYNEQFF.

The V call is TRBV24-1, the J call TRBJ1-3, with a weak D call TRBD1 (6 bases). This CDR3 spans 16 amino acids. Germline values: CDR1 KGHDR, CDR2 SFDVKD. Trimming cost V 3 bases and J 6 bases, with 17 bases left between them. The DNA of the CDR3 is TGTGCCACCAGTGATAAGTGGACAGCTGGGTTAAACACCATATATTTT. Its protein is CATSDKWTAGLNTIYF.

Turning to this clone: This sample also contains other DNA sequences that code for the same CDR3. The chain joins TRBV7-9 to TRBJ1-2; D not certain. V shed 0 bases and J shed 7 bases, with 9 bases lying between them. The CDR3 contains 13 residues. Germline CDR1 and CDR2: SEHNR and FQNEAQ (reference sequence). The chain's CDR3 is CASSLAGGSGYTF. The CDR3 nucleotides read TGTGCCAGCAGCTTAGCTGGAGGAAGTGGCTACACCTTC.

The V and J genes are TRBV6-1 and TRBJ1-6; D gene uncertain. With 1 base removed from V and 7 bases from J, the gap between germline ends came to 11 bases. Germline CDR1 and CDR2: MNHNS and SASEGT. The CDR3 contains 15 residues. The CDR3 is CASSEVQARNSPLHF. CDR3 nucleotides: TGTGCCAGCAGTGAAGTGCAGGCCAGGAATTCACCCCTCCACTTT.

This rearrangement joins TRBV2 to TRBJ2-1, with 9 bases matching TRBD1. The germline CDR1 and CDR2 sequences are SNHLY and FYNNEI. The CDR3 is 15 residues long. Losses at the gene ends were 7 bases for V and 5 bases for J; bases not matched to a gene: 9. The CDR3 DNA reads as TGTGCCAGCAATACGGACAGGGGAAAGAACAATGAGCAGTTCTTC. Protein: CASNTDRGKNNEQFF.

The sample holds one count of this clone. The chain combines TRBV29-1 with TRBJ2-6; a weak D match, TRBD1 (6 bases). V lost 7 bases, J lost 0 bases, and 19 bases lay in between. The CDR3 loop spans 17 amino acids. Germline CDR1 reads SQVTM; CDR2 reads ANQGSEA. This chain's CDR3 is CSAIYRQDPSGANVLTF. CDR3 in DNA: TGCAGCGCTATATATCGACAGGACCCCTCTGGGGCCAACGTCCTGACTTTC.

This clone was counted only a few times. This specimen includes other DNA sequences encoding the same CDR3. The genes are TRBV9 and TRBJ2-1, with D unresolved. CDR1 SGDLS and CDR2 YYNGEE come from the germline V gene. CDR3 length: 11 residues. V was trimmed by 3 bases and J by 7 bases, leaving 5 bases between them. In DNA, the CDR3 is TGTGCCAGCAGCGGTAGTAATGAGCAGTTCTTC. Translated, it gives CASSGSNEQFF.